These 24 T cell receptor beta chains were all obtained from the same sample, sequenced in a study of blood T cell repertoires in COVID-19. Sequencing was performed with immunoSEQ multiplex PCR; in TCRdb, only in-frame clones are kept and a portion is missing. Here the sample spans over 150,000 clones, around 79% being singletons. Sequenced material: peripheral blood. These receptors all stem from a man of 80 years or more with acute or convalescent COVID-19.

The rearrangement joins TRBV15 to TRBJ2-1; D remains unclear. In germline, CDR1 is LNHNV, CDR2 YYDKDF (reference sequence). V was trimmed by 0 bases and J by 4 bases, leaving 10 bases between them. The CDR3 totals 15 residues. CDR3 in DNA: TGTGCCACCAGCAGAGATACCCTAGGATACAATGAGCAGTTCTTC. Residues: CATSRDTLGYNEQFF.

The V and J genes are TRBV15 and TRBJ2-2, with 8 bases fitting TRBD1. This CDR3 comprises 14 residues. Looked up from germline, CDR1 is LNHNV and CDR2 is YYDKDF (reference sequence). The V and J ends lost 6 bases and 6 bases, in that order; junction bases with no gene match: 6. DNA for the CDR3: TGTGCCACCAGGGGGGCAGGGGGCCCCGGGGAGCTGTTTTTT. This sequence encodes CATRGAGGPGELFF.

The rearrangement uses TRBV19 and TRBJ2-3; 11 positions agree with TRBD2. The CDR3 has 17 residues. Germline assignment: CDR1 LNHDA and CDR2 SQIVND (reference sequence). J lost 3 bases, V lost 7 bases, and 12 bases had no gene match. The CDR3 loop is CASNRGLAGGRTDTQYF. CDR3 DNA: TGTGCCAGTAATCGGGGTCTAGCGGGGGGCCGAACAGATACGCAGTATTTT. The full variable domain, its missing parts supplied by reference TRBV19 and TRBJ2-3, is DGGITQSPKYLFRKEGQNVTLSCEQNLNHDAMYWYRQDPGQGLRLIYYSQIVNDFQKGDIAEGYSVSREKKESFPLTVTSAQKNPTAFYLCASNRGLAGGRTDTQYFGPGTRLTVL.

This clone appeared a few times. This rearrangement joins TRBV11-3 to TRBJ2-2; TRBD2 agrees at 8 bases. The V segment lost 5 bases and the J segment 3 bases; nucleotides outside the gene matches: 8. This CDR3 spans 16 amino acids. Looked up from germline, CDR1 is SGHNT and CDR2 is YENEEA. The CDR3: CASSPGTSPYTGELFF. DNA for the CDR3: TGTGCCAGCAGCCCCGGGACTAGTCCGTACACCGGGGAGCTGTTTTTT.

The V call is TRBV5-6, the J call TRBJ2-7; tentatively, D is TRBD2 (5 bases). Germline V gene lookup returns CDR1 SGHDT and CDR2 YYEEEE. Trimming pared 4 bases from V and 3 bases from J, leaving 20 bases between. The CDR3 runs 16 residues. DNA of the CDR3: TGTGCCAGCAGCCTCCTTGCTCGTTCGGGGATCTACGAGCAGTACTTC. It is translated as CASSLLARSGIYEQYF.

This rearrangement joins TRBV5-8 to TRBJ1-1; D ambiguous. The CDR3 runs 12 residues. The V end was cut by 2 bases, the J end by 1 base, with 3 bases between. CDR1 and CDR2 from the germline V gene are SGHTS and YDEGEE. The CDR3 coding sequence is TGTGCCAGCAGCTTCAAGAACACTGAAGCTTTCTTT. Translating gives CASSFKNTEAFF.

This clone was seen only once. The genes are TRBV19 and TRBJ2-3; 9 bases match TRBD1. The germline gives CDR1 LNHDA, CDR2 SQIVND (reference sequence). The CDR3 spans 14 residues. The V segment lost 4 bases and the J segment 6 bases; nucleotides outside the gene matches: 5. Here the CDR3 reads CASSTGTGSDTQYF. In DNA form, the CDR3 reads TGTGCCAGTAGTACGGGGACAGGGAGTGATACGCAGTATTTT.

In this sample, this clone turned up once. The chain is built from TRBV4-2 and TRBJ2-3; D is perhaps TRBD1 (6 bases). Trimming took 5 bases from V and 1 from J, leaving 19 bases between them. CDR1 and CDR2 from the germline V gene are LGHNA and YNFKEQ. There are 17 residues in the CDR3. This chain's CDR3 is CASSAQGRARGTDTQYF. In DNA form, the CDR3 reads TGTGCCAGCAGCGCCCAGGGGCGGGCAAGGGGCACAGATACGCAGTATTTT.

V and J are TRBV23-1 and TRBJ2-7; D possibly corresponds to TRBD1 (5 bases). TRBV23-1 is an open reading frame whose function is uncertain. The CDR3 is 12 amino acids. V gave up 6 bases and J gave up 5 bases, with 11 bases separating them. CDR3 bases: TGCGCCAGCAGCGCTGACAGCCACGAGCAGTACGTC. It specifies CASSADSHEQYV.

There are a few counts of this clone. The genes are TRBV7-9 and TRBJ2-2, with D uncertain. The CDR3 has 14 residues. CDR1 is SEHNR and CDR2 is FQNEAQ in the germline V gene (reference sequence). Trimming removed 4 bases from V and 0 bases from J, with 6 bases in between. The CDR3 coding sequence is TGTGCCAGCAGCTCCGGGTCGAACACCGGGGAGCTGTTTTTT. This sequence encodes CASSSGSNTGELFF.

This chain's CDR3 is CASSTSGGAGDTQYF. In nucleotides, the CDR3 is TGTGCCAGCAGCACTAGCGGGGGGGCGGGAGATACGCAGTATTTT. The rearrangement joins TRBV21-1 to TRBJ2-3; the D call TRBD2 from the table was never checked on the DNA. TRBV21-1 is marked as a pseudogene. The CDR3 spans 15 residues.

The chain has TRBV11-3 and TRBJ2-3; 12 positions match TRBD2. The CDR3 spans 18 residues. After removal of 4 bases from V and 6 bases from J, the junction contained 14 bases not matched to a gene. Per germline, CDR1 SGHNT and CDR2 YENEEA. CDR3 bases: TGTGCCAGCAGCTCGGGAACTGCTAGCGGGGGGGCAACGGATACGCAGTATTTT. Amino acid sequence: CASSSGTASGGATDTQYF.

V and J are TRBV5-5 and TRBJ1-2; TRBD1 aligns across 7 bases. Trimming took 5 bases from V and 3 from J; bases not matched to a gene: 4. This CDR3 comprises 13 residues. From germline, CDR1 is SGHKS and CDR2 YYEKEE (reference sequence). CDR3 sequence: CASSSDRDYGYTF. The CDR3 DNA sequence: TGTGCCAGCAGTTCTGACAGGGACTATGGCTACACCTTC. The full variable domain, completed using reference TRBV5-5 and TRBJ1-2, is DAGVTQSPTHLIKTRGQQVTLRCSPISGHKSVSWYQQVLGQGPQFIFQYYEKEERGRGNFPDRFSARQFPNYSSELNVNALLLGDSALYLCASSSDRDYGYTFGSGTRLTVV.

This rearrangement joins TRBV6-1 to TRBJ1-2; D not certain. Germline V gives CDR1 MNHNS, CDR2 SASEGT. The V gene lost 8 bases and the J gene lost 2 bases, with 9 bases spanning the gap. This CDR3 is built from 12 residues. The DNA of the CDR3 is TGTGCCAGCCTAGGAACCAACTATGGCTACACCTTC. The encoded protein is CASLGTNYGYTF.

The genes are TRBV28 and TRBJ2-5; maybe TRBD2 (7 bases). The length of the CDR3 is 18 residues. Trimming left V 5 bases short and J 2 bases short, with 24 bases between. Germline values: CDR1 MDHEN, CDR2 SYDVKM. CDR3 in DNA: TGTGCCAGCAGTCCCTTATATGGGGACCGGGGGGCTCAAGAGACCCAGTACTTC. Translating gives CASSPLYGDRGAQETQYF.

This chain links TRBV6-1 with TRBJ1-1; no firm D call. From germline, CDR1 is MNHNS and CDR2 SASEGT. Trimming removed 0 bases at V and 4 bases at J, with 15 bases between. There are 16 residues in the CDR3. The CDR3 DNA reads as TGTGCCAGCAGTGAAGCGCTGGGCGATCTTAGCACTGAAGCTTTCTTT. This sequence encodes CASSEALGDLSTEAFF.

V usage is TRBV19 and J usage is TRBJ2-3; 7 bases map to TRBD1. J lost 2 bases, V lost 8 bases, and 13 bases had no gene match. The CDR3 length is 16 residues. CDR1 is LNHDA, CDR2 SQIVND, per germline (reference sequence). CDR3 DNA: TGTGCCAGTGCTAATCCCACGACAGGGTTCACAGATACGCAGTATTTT. It specifies CASANPTTGFTDTQYF.

The chain uses TRBV6-5 and TRBJ2-3; tentative D call: TRBD2 (5 bases). Germline V gives CDR1 MNHEY, CDR2 SVGAGI. The CDR3 covers 14 residues. Between the trimmed V and J ends, which lost 0 bases and 1 base, there was a span of 5 bases. CDR3 in amino acids: CASSYSGGTDTQYF. The CDR3, as DNA: TGTGCCAGCAGTTACTCCGGGGGCACAGATACGCAGTATTTT.

A single count supports this clone. This sequence joins TRBV7-2 and TRBJ2-5; the D gene is possibly TRBD1 (6 bases). V was cut by 4 bases and J by 2 bases, with 11 bases left in between. The CDR3 covers 14 residues. Germline V lookup: CDR1 SGHTA, CDR2 FQGNSA. In nucleotides, the CDR3 is TGTGCCAGCAGCTCCCAGACAGGACAAGAGACCCAGTACTTC. Residues: CASSSQTGQETQYF.

This clone was recorded at least ten times. V is TRBV29-1 and J is TRBJ2-3, with D uncertain. This CDR3 spans 12 amino acids. The germline gives CDR1 SQVTM, CDR2 ANQGSEA. Trimming pared 2 bases from V and 0 bases from J, leaving 3 bases between. This CDR3 reads CSVESSTDTQYF. CDR3 DNA: TGCAGCGTTGAAAGCAGCACAGATACGCAGTATTTT.

This clone has only a few counts. J is TRBJ1-5 and V is TRBV6-1; no firm D call. The ends were cut back, 2 bases at V and 4 bases at J, with 9 bases in the middle. CDR1 MNHNS and CDR2 SASEGT come from the germline V gene. The CDR3 length is 14 residues. The DNA of the CDR3 is TGTGCCAGCAGTGAAATGAGGTCGAATCAGCCCCAGCATTTT. Its protein product is CASSEMRSNQPQHF.

The rearrangement joins TRBV15 to TRBJ1-1, with TRBD1 identical over 7 bases. The CDR3 extends over 16 amino acids. CDR1 is LNHNV, CDR2 YYDKDF, per germline (reference sequence). J gave up 4 bases and V 5 bases, and 13 bases lay outside the gene matches. In DNA form, the CDR3 reads TGTGCCACCAGCCTCGACCGGGCAAAGGGGGCCACTGAAGCTTTCTTT. Translation: CATSLDRAKGATEAFF. The full variable domain, rest sourced from reference TRBV15 and TRBJ1-1, is DAMVIQNPRYQVTQFGKPVTLSCSQTLNHNVMYWYQQKSSQAPKLLFHYYDKDFNNEADTPDNFQSRRPNTSFCFLDIRSPGLGDTAMYLCATSLDRAKGATEAFFGQGTRLTVV.

This clone was counted a single time. V usage is TRBV6-2 or TRBV6-3 and J usage is TRBJ2-1; TRBD2 aligns across 8 bases. After removal of 6 bases from V and 7 bases from J, the junction contained 17 bases not matched to a gene. CDR1 MNHEY and CDR2 SVGEGT come from the germline V gene. The CDR3 consists of 17 residues. The CDR3, as DNA: TGTGCCAGCAGCCGCCACCCGACTGGCGGGGGGTTTAATGAGCAGTTCTTC. Protein sequence: CASSRHPTGGGFNEQFF.

The rearrangement uses TRBV12-3 or TRBV12-4 and TRBJ2-5; tentative D call: TRBD2 (5 bases). CDR3 length equals 12 residues. Trimming removed 5 bases at V and 5 bases at J, with 9 bases between. The CDR3 region has the DNA TGTGCCAGCAGTCCCACGGGGGAGACCCAGTACTTC. Protein: CASSPTGETQYF.